Sequencing of this T cell receptor beta chain was carried out in a study of cytomegalovirus exposure and HLA in healthy donors. Study in general: Ancestry clustering placed 70% to 90% of roughly 400 genotyped donors in the Caucasian-associated cluster. Notes on the study in general: No immune exposure information besides CMV serostatus was available. A later analysis appeared to link common viral pathogens to several of the most significant clusters.

A multiplex PCR was run with 60 Vbeta primers and 13 Jbeta primers. Measured with immunoSEQ multiplex PCR; TCRdb has only the in-frame clones, and not every one. The table has more than 65,000 clones, roughly 79% seen once; the top ten hold approximately 5.6%. This CDR3 is 14 amino acids long. In germline, CDR1 is SGHNT, CDR2 YENEEA. Trimming took 5 bases from V and 2 from J, leaving 13 bases between them. This clone appeared once. Its antigen is unknown. The sample was PBMCs. The TCR originated in a man aged 18-30 years in good health and CMV-seropositive. The V and J genes are TRBV11-3 and TRBJ2-7, with TRBD1 as a possible D gene (6 bases). The chain's CDR3 is CASSPGQNTYEQYF. The CDR3 nucleotides read TGTGCCAGCAGCCCAGGACAGAACACCTACGAGCAGTACTTC.